These 15 T cell receptor beta chains were all obtained from the same sample, sequenced in a study of cytomegalovirus exposure and HLA in healthy donors. The PCR had 60 Vbeta and 13 Jbeta primers. Assay used: immunoSEQ multiplex PCR; TCRdb lists only in-frame clones, some missing. Here the sample table reports about 48,000 clones. The sequenced material came from PBMCs. The source is a male donor in good health and CMV-seropositive.

The CDR3 DNA reads as TGCGCCAGCAGCTTGGAGCAGGGGGCTGGCGAGACCCAGTACTTC. Encoded protein: CASSLEQGAGETQYF. V is TRBV5-1 and J is TRBJ2-5, with TRBD1 matching over 8 bases. CDR1 is SGHRS and CDR2 is YFSETQ in the germline V gene. Unmatched junction bases numbered 6, after V lost 0 bases and J lost 5 bases. This CDR3 contains 15 residues.

J is TRBJ1-2 and V is TRBV5-5, with 9 bases fitting TRBD1. There are 16 residues in the CDR3. Losses at the gene ends were 2 bases for V and 3 bases for J; bases not matched to a gene: 8. CDR1 is SGHKS and CDR2 is YYEKEE in the germline V gene (reference sequence). The CDR3 region is CASSFPGTGNYYGYTF. CDR3 nucleotides: TGTGCCAGCAGCTTTCCCGGGACAGGGAATTACTATGGCTACACCTTC.

The J gene is TRBJ2-7, the V gene TRBV27; D perhaps matches TRBD1 (5 bases). Between the trimmed V and J ends, which lost 5 bases and 2 bases, there was a span of 13 bases. Germline values: CDR1 MNHEY, CDR2 SMNVEV (reference sequence). The CDR3 runs to 14 residues. The CDR3 sequence is CASSLTVFPYEQYF. As DNA, the CDR3 is TGTGCCAGCAGTCTGACAGTTTTCCCCTACGAGCAGTACTTC.

This rearrangement joins TRBV30 to TRBJ1-1; TRBD1 aligns across 9 bases. J gave up 6 bases and V 2 bases, and 7 bases lay outside the gene matches. This CDR3 comprises 14 residues. Germline CDR1 reads GTSNPN; CDR2 reads SVGIG (reference sequence). CDR3 nucleotide sequence: TGTGCCTGGAGTCGGGACAGGGATCTTCCTGAAGCTTTCTTT. Protein sequence: CAWSRDRDLPEAFF.

The J gene is TRBJ2-1, the V gene TRBV2; 10 positions agree with TRBD2. Germline CDR1 is SNHLY and CDR2 is FYNNEI. V trimming: 6 bases; J trimming: 0 bases; junction bases outside the gene matches: 2. The CDR3 has 15 amino acids. The CDR3 bases are TGTGCCAGCAGCCCTAGCGGGAGCTCCTACAATGAGCAGTTCTTC. It codes for CASSPSGSSYNEQFF.

The gene calls are TRBV30 and TRBJ1-2; TRBD1 agrees at 9 bases. The CDR3 length is 16 residues. CDR1 is GTSNPN, CDR2 SVGIG, per germline (reference sequence). The ends lost 0 bases at V and 4 bases at J; junction bases unmatched: 9. CDR3 in amino acids: CAWSVGGDREVYGYTF. DNA for the CDR3: TGTGCCTGGAGTGTCGGGGGGGACAGGGAGGTCTATGGCTACACCTTC. The variable domain in full, with the rest retrieved from reference TRBV30 and TRBJ1-2, is SQTIHQWPATLVQPVGSPLSLECTVEGTSNPNLYWYRQAAGRGLQLLFYSVGIGQISSEVPQNLSASRPQDRQFILSSKKLLLSDSGFYLCAWSVGGDREVYGYTFGSGTRLTVV.

The chain couples TRBV27 to TRBJ2-5; TRBD1 agrees at 9 bases. V lost 5 bases, J lost 5 bases, and 9 bases stayed unmatched. CDR1 and CDR2 from the germline V gene are MNHEY and SMNVEV (reference sequence). The CDR3 has 15 amino acids. CDR3 sequence: CASSGGTGWSETQYF. The CDR3 DNA reads as TGTGCCAGCAGTGGGGGGACAGGGTGGTCGGAGACCCAGTACTTC.

The V call is TRBV4-2, the J call TRBJ2-1; 7 nucleotides align to TRBD2. The CDR3 spans 15 residues. V lost 4 bases to trimming and J lost 7 bases; unmatched junction nucleotides: 10. Germline V gives CDR1 LGHNA, CDR2 YNFKEQ. The CDR3 DNA follows: TGTGCCAGCAGCCCGGGACTATTGGAGTTGAATGAGCAGTTCTTC. Its translation: CASSPGLLELNEQFF.

The genes are TRBV10-3 and TRBJ1-5; D might be TRBD1 (5 bases). CDR1 is ENHRY, CDR2 SYGVKD, per germline. CDR3 size: 13 residues. Trimming removed 0 bases from V and 5 bases from J, with 5 bases in between. CDR3 in amino acids: CAISESRDQPQHF. CDR3 DNA: TGTGCCATCAGTGAGTCCAGGGATCAGCCCCAGCATTTT.

The chain couples TRBV11-2 to TRBJ1-2; 7 bases match TRBD1. There are 15 residues in the CDR3. Germline V gene lookup returns CDR1 SGHAT and CDR2 FQNNGV. Trimming at V came to 5 bases and at J to 5 bases, leaving 11 bases not matched to a gene. As DNA, the CDR3 is TGTGCCAGCAGCAACCCTCGGGACAGCTTATATGGCTACACCTTC. This encodes CASSNPRDSLYGYTF.

The chain is built from TRBV29-1 and TRBJ2-7; 9 nucleotides match TRBD1. Germline V CDR1 and CDR2: SQVTM, ANQGSEA. The CDR3 spans 14 residues. The V gene end was trimmed by 4 bases and the J gene end by 6 bases; junction bases not matched to a gene: 10. CDR3 sequence (DNA): TGCAGCGTTGCCGGGACAGGGCGCGGCAGCGAGCAGTACTTC. It is translated as CSVAGTGRGSEQYF.

The genes are TRBV11-2 and TRBJ2-7, with a tentative D call TRBD1 (6 bases). Germline V gene lookup returns CDR1 SGHAT and CDR2 FQNNGV. The CDR3 has 13 residues. Trimming pared 6 bases from V and 2 bases from J, leaving 11 bases between. The chain's CDR3 is CASSHGQPYEQYF. The CDR3 DNA reads TGTGCCAGCAGTCATGGACAGCCCTACGAGCAGTACTTC.

This sequence joins TRBV10-3 and TRBJ2-7; TRBD2 is a possible D gene (6 bases). The CDR3 totals 14 residues. Trimming removed 2 bases at V and 3 bases at J, with 11 bases between. Germline CDR1 is ENHRY and CDR2 is SYGVKD. The CDR3 spells CAISEGQGGYEQYF. CDR3 DNA sequence: TGTGCCATCAGTGAGGGGCAGGGAGGCTACGAGCAGTACTTC.

The chain is built from TRBV6-1 and TRBJ1-1; no reliable D call. The germline V gene has CDR1 MNHNS and CDR2 SASEGT. The CDR3 totals 14 residues. Trimming took 10 bases from V and 5 from J, leaving 20 bases between them. CDR3 coding DNA: TGTGCCATCAATATCATATGGACGGGGACTGAAGCTTTCTTT. It is translated as CAINIIWTGTEAFF.

The chain has TRBV28 and TRBJ2-7; 8 bases match TRBD1. V trimming: 5 bases; J trimming: 4 bases; junction bases outside the gene matches: 13. The CDR3 has 16 residues. Germline V gene sequence: CDR1 MDHEN, CDR2 SYDVKM. CDR3 DNA sequence: TGTGCCAGCAGTCTTCCTCCTCTAGGACAGGGATACGAGCAGTACTTC. This sequence encodes CASSLPPLGQGYEQYF.